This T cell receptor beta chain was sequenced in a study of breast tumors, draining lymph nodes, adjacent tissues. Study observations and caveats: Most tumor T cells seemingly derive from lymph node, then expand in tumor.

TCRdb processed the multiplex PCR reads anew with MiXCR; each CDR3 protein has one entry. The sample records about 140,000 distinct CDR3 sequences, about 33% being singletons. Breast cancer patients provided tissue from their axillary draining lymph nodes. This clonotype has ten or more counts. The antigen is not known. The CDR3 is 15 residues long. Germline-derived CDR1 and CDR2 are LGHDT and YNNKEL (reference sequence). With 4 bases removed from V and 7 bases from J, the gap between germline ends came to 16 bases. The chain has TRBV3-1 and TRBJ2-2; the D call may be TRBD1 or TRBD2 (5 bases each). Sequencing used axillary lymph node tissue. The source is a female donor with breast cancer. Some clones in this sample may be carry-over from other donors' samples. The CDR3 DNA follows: TGTGCCAGCAGCCCCGAATGGGGGTTGGGCGGGGAGCTGTTTTTT. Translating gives CASSPEWGLGGELFF.